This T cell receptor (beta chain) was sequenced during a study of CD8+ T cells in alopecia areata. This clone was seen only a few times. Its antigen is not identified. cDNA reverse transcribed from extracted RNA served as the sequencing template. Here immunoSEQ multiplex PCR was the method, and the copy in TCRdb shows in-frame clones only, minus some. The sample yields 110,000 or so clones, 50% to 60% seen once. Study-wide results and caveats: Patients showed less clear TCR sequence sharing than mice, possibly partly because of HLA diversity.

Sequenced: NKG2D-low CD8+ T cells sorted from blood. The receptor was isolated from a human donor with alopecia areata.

As DNA, the CDR3 is TGTGCCAGCGGGGACAATTCGGTAGATACGCAGTATTTT. The encoded protein is CASGDNSVDTQYF. V usage is TRBV6-5 and J usage is TRBJ2-3, with D perhaps TRBD1 (6 bases). The CDR3 consists of 13 residues. Trimming took 8 bases from V and 5 from J, leaving 14 bases between them. Germline-derived CDR1 and CDR2 are MNHEY and SVGAGI.